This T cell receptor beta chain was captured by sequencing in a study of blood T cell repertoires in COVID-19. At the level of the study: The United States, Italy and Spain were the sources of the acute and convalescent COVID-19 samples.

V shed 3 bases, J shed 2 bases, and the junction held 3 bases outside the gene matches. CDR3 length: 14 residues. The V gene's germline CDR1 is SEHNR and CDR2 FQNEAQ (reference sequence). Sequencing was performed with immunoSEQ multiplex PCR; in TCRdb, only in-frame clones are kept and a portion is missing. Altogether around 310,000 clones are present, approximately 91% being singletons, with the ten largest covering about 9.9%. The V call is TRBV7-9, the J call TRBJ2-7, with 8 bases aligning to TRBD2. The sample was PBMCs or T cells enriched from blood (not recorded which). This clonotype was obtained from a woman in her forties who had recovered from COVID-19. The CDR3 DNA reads TGTGCCAGCAGCTTGGAGCGGGGGACCTACGAGCAGTACTTC. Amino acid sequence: CASSLERGTYEQYF. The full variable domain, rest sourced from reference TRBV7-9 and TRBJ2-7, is DTGVSQNPRHKITKRGQNVTFRCDPISEHNRLYWYRQTLGQGPEFLTYFQNEAQLEKSRLLSDRFSAERPKGSFSTLEIQRTEQGDSAMYLCASSLERGTYEQYFGPGTRLTVT.